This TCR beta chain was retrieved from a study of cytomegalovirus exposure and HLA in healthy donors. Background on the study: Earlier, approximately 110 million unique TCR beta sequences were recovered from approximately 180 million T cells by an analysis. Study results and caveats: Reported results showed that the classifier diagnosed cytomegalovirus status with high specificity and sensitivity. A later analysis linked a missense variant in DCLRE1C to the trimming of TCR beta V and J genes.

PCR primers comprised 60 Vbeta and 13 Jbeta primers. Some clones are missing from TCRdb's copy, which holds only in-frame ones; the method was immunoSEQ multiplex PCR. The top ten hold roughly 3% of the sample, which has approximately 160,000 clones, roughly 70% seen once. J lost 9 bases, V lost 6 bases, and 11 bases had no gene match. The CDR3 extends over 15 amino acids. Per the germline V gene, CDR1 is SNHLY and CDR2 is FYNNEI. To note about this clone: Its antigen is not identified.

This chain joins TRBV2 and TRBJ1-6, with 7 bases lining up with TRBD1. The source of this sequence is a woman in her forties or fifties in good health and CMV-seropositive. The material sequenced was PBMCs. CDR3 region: CASRVGQVPTSPLHF. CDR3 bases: TGTGCCAGCAGGGTAGGACAGGTTCCGACTTCACCCCTCCACTTT.